This T cell receptor (beta chain) was captured in a study of blood T cell repertoires in COVID-19. In the study overall: Collection of acute and convalescent COVID-19 samples took place in the United States, Italy and Spain. T cells, B-cell-depleted T cells, or PBMCs provided the cDNA or gDNA that served as material.

Authors' data handling: Scientists estimated how many nucleated cells there were by amplifying reference gene primers. The assay was immunoSEQ multiplex PCR, and TCRdb's table has in-frame clones only and misses some. D and trimming were read from the DNA, whereas the V and J calls and clone size are those reported in that table. The repertoire holds 130,000 to 150,000 clones, with 88% as singletons. This clonotype was obtained from a woman aged 45-65 years with acute or convalescent COVID-19. The sequencing input was peripheral blood.

CDR3 DNA sequence: TGTGCCAGCAGTGACTCGAACTTGGTAGCGGGAGTCTACGAGCAGTACTTC. Its translation: CASSDSNLVAGVYEQYF. The chain is built from TRBV6-4 and TRBJ2-7; 9 bases map to TRBD2. Per germline, CDR1 MRHNA and CDR2 SNTAGT. Trimming cost V 0 bases and J 3 bases; bases outside gene matches: 9. The CDR3 loop spans 17 amino acids.